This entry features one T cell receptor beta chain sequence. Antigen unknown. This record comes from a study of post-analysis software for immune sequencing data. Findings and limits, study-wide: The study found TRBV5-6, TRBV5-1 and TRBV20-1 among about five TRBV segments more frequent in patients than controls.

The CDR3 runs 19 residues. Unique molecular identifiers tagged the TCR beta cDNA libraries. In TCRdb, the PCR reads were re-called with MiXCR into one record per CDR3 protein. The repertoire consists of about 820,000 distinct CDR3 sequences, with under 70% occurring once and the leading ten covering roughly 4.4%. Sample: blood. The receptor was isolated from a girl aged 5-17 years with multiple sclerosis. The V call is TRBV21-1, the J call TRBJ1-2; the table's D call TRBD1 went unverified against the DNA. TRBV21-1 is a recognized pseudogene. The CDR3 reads CASSVGQGEIAVSFNGYTF. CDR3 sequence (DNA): TGTGCCAGCAGCGTCGGACAGGGTGAAATTGCAGTTTCTTTTAATGGCTACACCTTC.